This T cell receptor (beta chain) was sequenced in a study of T-cell reconstitution after alpha-beta-depleted transplantation in children. Overall study results and limits: Expanded clones from the graft, numbering several hundred, reportedly supplied alpha-beta T cells about two months after transplant. The main origin of T-cell counts and diversity one year after transplant was newly produced T cells.

This clonotype was detected ten times or more. Antigen unknown. A TCRbeta library incorporating unique molecular identifiers was prepared. MiXCR was run by TCRdb on the PCR reads, yielding one entry per CDR3 protein. The data show fewer than 1 million distinct CDR3 sequences, around 17% seen once. The clonotype originates from a male patient between 5 and 17 years old who had a stem cell transplant for acute lymphoblastic leukemia, so the T cells may come from the graft donor. The sample consisted of PBMCs, mostly from graft donor cells, taken 360 days after TCRalphabeta/CD19-depleted stem cell transplant.

Here the CDR3 DNA reads TGCGCCAGCAGCTCCCTCGCGGGAGGCGGGAGCGGGGAGCTGTTTTTT. Encoded protein: CASSSLAGGGSGELFF. The chain joins TRBV5-1 to TRBJ2-2; 8 nucleotides match TRBD2. V gave up 3 bases and J gave up 7 bases; unmatched junction bases: 11. Germline assignment: CDR1 SGHRS and CDR2 YFSETQ. This CDR3 comprises 16 residues.